The rows below give T cell receptor beta chains drawn from one sample of a study of blood T cells in healthy people across ages. One entry per CDR3 protein, called by TCRdb with MiXCR from the 5' RACE reads. This sample has 800,000 to 950,000 distinct CDR3 sequences, with 25% to 35% found just once. These data were likewise used in another study, on T cells of mothers and their children.

The sample comprised blood. The receptors were gathered from a woman between 40 and 55 years old in good health. Both conserved end residues are part of each CDR3. D genes are given only for firm matches. The size entry is marked missing in some rows and otherwise reads once, few, many or a size class.

.,TRBV29-1,TRBJ1-2,many,TGCAGCGTTGAATTGGGGTTGGGGGTTGGCTACACCTTC,CSVELGLGVGYTF
.,TRBV6-5,TRBJ1-5,.,TGTGCCAGCAGTTACTCCCTGGGGACATCCTGGCGCAATCAGCCCCAGCATTTT,CASSYSLGTSWRNQPQHF
.,TRBV28,TRBJ2-1,.,TGTGCCAGCAGTTTATACGGCTACCCAAGGGAGCAGTTCTTC,CASSLYGYPREQFF
.,TRBV3-1,TRBJ2-4,few,TGTGCCAGCAGCCCCACACTAGACGGGCTGAGGTACTTC,CASSPTLDGLRYF
.,TRBV5-1,TRBJ1-5,.,TGCGCCAGCAGCTTGGACGGGACGCCCAATCAGCCCCAGCATTTT,CASSLDGTPNQPQHF
TRBD1,TRBV3-1,TRBJ2-1,few,TGTGCCAGCAGCCAAGACGACAGGGGGTTCTACAATGAGCAGTTCTTC,CASSQDDRGFYNEQFF
.,TRBV6-2/TRBV6-3,TRBJ2-5,few,TGTGCCAGCAGTTACGAGAACGGGGAAGAGACCCAGTACTTC,CASSYENGEETQYF
TRBD2,TRBV3-1,TRBJ2-7,.,TGTGCCAGCAGCCAACGTCCGGGGGGATACGAGCAGTACTTC,CASSQRPGGYEQYF
.,TRBV6-6,TRBJ1-2,few,TGTGCCAGCAGTTGGGGGGAAGGTAACTATGGCTACACCTTC,CASSWGEGNYGYTF
.,TRBV12-3/TRBV12-4,TRBJ2-5,.,TGTGCCAGCAGTTTGGGCAGGAACGGGCGGTACTTC,CASSLGRNGRYF
.,TRBV10-3,TRBJ2-6,.,TGTGCCACCCTAAAGTACTCTGGGGCCAACGTCCTGACTTTC,CATLKYSGANVLTF
TRBD1,TRBV27,TRBJ2-5,few,TGTGCCACGGTGGGGACAGGCCAAGAGACCCAGTACTTC,CATVGTGQETQYF
.,TRBV11-2,TRBJ2-7,many,TGTGCCAGCAGCTTAGCCGGCATCTACGAGCAGTACTTC,CASSLAGIYEQYF
.,TRBV7-2,TRBJ2-6,many,TGTGCCAGCAGCTTAGTTGGCGGGTACTCTGGGGCCAACGTCCTGACTTTC,CASSLVGGYSGANVLTF
TRBD2,TRBV5-1,TRBJ2-7,few,TGCGCCAGCAGCTTGGAGGGACTAGAAGCCTACGAGCAGTACTTC,CASSLEGLEAYEQYF
.,TRBV7-9,TRBJ2-5,many,TGTGCCAGCAGCTTAGGAATTGAGACCCAGTACTTC,CASSLGIETQYF
.,TRBV7-9,TRBJ1-4,.,TGTGCCAGCGGCTTAGTGGCTGGAGATGAAAAACTGTTTTTT,CASGLVAGDEKLFF
TRBD1,TRBV19,TRBJ1-5,.,TGTGCCAGTAGTATAGGCCCGGTTCGGGGGACAGGGAGGAATCAGCCCCAGCATTTT,CASSIGPVRGTGRNQPQHF
.,TRBV7-9,TRBJ2-1,.,TGTGCCAGCAGCTCTGCCGACGGTGTCTACAATGAGCAGTTCTTC,CASSSADGVYNEQFF
.,TRBV7-3,TRBJ2-3,.,TGTGCCAGCAGGGGGGCCGGGGCAGATACGCAGTATTTT,CASRGAGADTQYF
TRBD1,TRBV5-4,TRBJ2-5,.,TGTGCCAGCAGCCCAGACAGGGCCGGGGAGACCCAGTACTTC,CASSPDRAGETQYF
TRBD1,TRBV28,TRBJ2-7,few,TGTGCCAGCAGGTTCGGACAGGGGGGCTACGAGCAGTACTTC,CASRFGQGGYEQYF
.,TRBV7-6,TRBJ2-7,many,TGTGCCAGCAGCTTATTCGTCGATAACGAGCAGTACTTC,CASSLFVDNEQYF
TRBD1,TRBV5-1,TRBJ1-4,.,TGCGCCAGCAGCGAATCGGGACAGGGGCTGACTAATAAAAAACTGTTTTTT,CASSESGQGLTNKKLFF
TRBD1,TRBV4-1,TRBJ2-2,.,TGCGCCAGCAGCCAACCGGGACAGGGGGCATTTGACGGGGAGCTGTTTTTT,CASSQPGQGAFDGELFF
.,TRBV24-1,TRBJ2-5,.,TGTGCCACCGCGCTCCCGGGACTTCAAGAGACCCAGTACTTC,CATALPGLQETQYF
TRBD2,TRBV7-8,TRBJ2-3,.,TGTGCCAGCAGCTTAGTCAGCGGACTAGGGTTAACAGATACGCAGGATTTT,CASSLVSGLGLTDTQDF
TRBD2,TRBV12-3/TRBV12-4,TRBJ2-5,.,TGTGCCAGCAGTTACGGGGAGGGGAATGAGCAGTACTTC,CASSYGEGNEQYF
.,TRBV7-7,TRBJ2-1,many,TGTGCTAGCAGCTTCCTCCCAGACAATGAGCAGTTCTTC,CASSFLPDNEQFF
.,TRBV3-1,TRBJ1-2,few,TGTGCCAGCAGCCTCCGGGACAATTTTGGCTACACCTTC,CASSLRDNFGYTF
.,TRBV18,TRBJ1-1,few,TGTGCCAGCTCCAACCAGGCAGTTGAAGCTTTCTTT,CASSNQAVEAFF
TRBD1,TRBV2,TRBJ2-7,many,TGTGCCAGTGGGGGACAGGGCAACGACGAGCAGTACTTC,CASGGQGNDEQYF
TRBD1,TRBV7-2,TRBJ1-5,few,TGTGCCAGCAGCTTAGGAGACAGGGTTGGGCAGCCCCAGCATTTT,CASSLGDRVGQPQHF
.,TRBV20-1,TRBJ2-7,.,TGCAGTGCTAGAGATCGGACAGCTTCGTCCTACGAGCAGTACTTC,CSARDRTASSYEQYF
TRBD1,TRBV24-1,TRBJ2-1,many,TGTGCCACCAGTGATTCATGGACAGGGCGGAATGAGCAGTTCTTC,CATSDSWTGRNEQFF
TRBD2,TRBV7-9,TRBJ2-3,many,TGTGCCAGCAGCTTAGGGACTAGCGGAGGAAGCACAGATACGCAGTATTTT,CASSLGTSGGSTDTQYF
TRBD1,TRBV7-2,TRBJ2-1,few,TGTGCCAGCAGCTTGGACAGGGGAGAATACAATGAGCAGTTCTTC,CASSLDRGEYNEQFF
.,TRBV7-8,TRBJ2-1,.,TGTGCCAGCAGCTTAGCGTACGGGACTTCGACACACGATGAGCAGTTCTTC,CASSLAYGTSTHDEQFF
TRBD1,TRBV6-6,TRBJ1-1,many,TGTGCCAGCACTGACCGGGACAGGGGTGGAACTGAAGCTTTCTTT,CASTDRDRGGTEAFF
.,TRBV6-2/TRBV6-3,TRBJ1-5,.,TGTGCCAGCAGTTACGAGCGTGGAAGACAGCCCCAGCATTTT,CASSYERGRQPQHF
TRBD1,TRBV4-1,TRBJ1-5,few,TGCGCCAGCAGCCTCTCCCCCGACAGGGTAGGGCAGCCCCAGCATTTT,CASSLSPDRVGQPQHF
.,TRBV10-2,TRBJ1-1,.,TGCGCCAGCAGATTTATTACAGGGAAGTGGGGGTCCCAGCCGAACACTGAAGCTTTCTTT,CASRFITGKWGSQPNTEAFF
TRBD1,TRBV7-8,TRBJ2-7,many,TGTGCCAGCAGCTTAGTTCGGGGCGGTGGACAGGGAAGAAAGAACGAGCAGTACTTC,CASSLVRGGGQGRKNEQYF
.,TRBV10-3,TRBJ1-1,few,TGTGCCACCTTACAGGTGCCGAACACTGAAGCTTTCTTT,CATLQVPNTEAFF
.,TRBV5-1,TRBJ1-4,few,TGCGCCAGCAGCCAAGGGGGTCTACCGTGGTTTTTT,CASSQGGLPWFF
TRBD1,TRBV12-3/TRBV12-4,TRBJ1-2,many,TGTGCCAGCAGGACCCGGACAGGGAGGTCTGGCTACACCTTC,CASRTRTGRSGYTF
TRBD2,TRBV7-9,TRBJ2-7,.,TGTGCCAGCAGCTCAGCCGGTTTCACCGGGACTATTAACTACGAGCAGTACTTC,CASSSAGFTGTINYEQYF
.,TRBV5-1,TRBJ2-7,many,TGCGCCAGCAGCTTGGAGGGTCTTGGCCGGGAGCAGTACTTC,CASSLEGLGREQYF
.,TRBV7-8,TRBJ2-7,many,TGTGCCAGCAGCTCTACAGGGCAGGATTACGAGCAGTACTTC,CASSSTGQDYEQYF
.,TRBV4-1,TRBJ2-7,.,TGCGCCGGCAGCCAAGACGACGGGAGTTACTACGAGCAGTACTTC,CAGSQDDGSYYEQYF
.,TRBV7-2,TRBJ1-3,.,TGTGCCAGCAGCTTAGGCAGATCTGGAAACACCATATATTTT,CASSLGRSGNTIYF
.,TRBV5-1,TRBJ1-1,.,TGCGCCAGCACCACTTTACCTACTCCCAACACTGAAGCTTTCTTT,CASTTLPTPNTEAFF
.,TRBV5-1,TRBJ1-6,many,TGTGCCAGCAGCTTAGGTCAGGGTGATAATTCACCCCTCCACTTT,CASSLGQGDNSPLHF
.,TRBV7-9,TRBJ1-1,.,TGTGCCAGCAGCTTAGCGGGGGGTGGGAACACTGAAGCTTTCTTT,CASSLAGGGNTEAFF
.,TRBV6-2/TRBV6-3,TRBJ2-7,few,TGTGCCAGCCGAGGGGGCGAGCAGTACTTC,CASRGGEQYF